This T cell receptor (beta chain) was recovered during a study of blood T cell repertoires in COVID-19. As for the study in general: The study drew acute and convalescent COVID-19 samples from the United States, Italy and Spain. The analysed material was cDNA or gDNA that came from T cells, B-cell-depleted T cells, or PBMCs.

The germline V gene has CDR1 SGHTS and CDR2 YDEGEE. This CDR3 is built from 15 residues. V was clipped by 3 bases and J by 4 bases; unmatched bases: 6. Patients from Seattle were sampled longitudinally, starting during active infection. In the study's own analysis: Estimation of nucleated cell counts relied on the amplification of reference gene primers. The data were produced by immunoSEQ multiplex PCR, yet TCRdb's version contains in-frame clones alone and is incomplete. V, J and clone size are those of that table, while D and trimming were read from the DNA. The table lists some 300,000 clones, 85% to 90% of them singletons, with 1.5% to 2% in the top ten.

The V call is TRBV5-8, the J call TRBJ1-5; 8 bases fit TRBD1. This TCR came from a woman in her twenties or thirties with COVID-19, enrolled during active disease. The sequencing input was peripheral blood. For the CDR3, the DNA is TGTGCCAGCAGCTATGACAGGGGTGGGAATCAGCCCCAGCATTTT. Translated, it gives CASSYDRGGNQPQHF.